This TCR beta chain is drawn from a study of CD8 T cells in Susac syndrome. RNA, at about 0.45 to 1 ug, was reverse transcribed with random hexamers. With immunoSEQ multiplex PCR, TCR beta CDR3 was amplified across 54 Vbeta and 13 Jbeta. TCRdb passed the immunoSEQ multiplex PCR reads through MiXCR, listing each CDR3 protein once. The data contain over 140,000 distinct CDR3 sequences, roughly 94% of them singletons. The patients with Susac syndrome satisfied recently defined diagnostic criteria for either definite or probable disease. V lost 1 base and J lost 2; bases outside the gene matches: 4. Per the germline V gene, CDR1 is SGHRS and CDR2 is YFSETQ. The CDR3 covers 15 residues.

The V gene is TRBV5-1, the J gene TRBJ2-5; 8 nucleotides match TRBD1. Sequences were obtained from CD4+ T cells from PBMCs. The source is a human donor with Susac syndrome. The CDR3: CASSLRRQGQETQYF. For the CDR3, the DNA is TGCGCCAGCAGCTTGAGGAGACAGGGGCAAGAGACCCAGTACTTC.